The 25 T cell receptor beta chains reported below all come from one sample, sequenced in a study of cytomegalovirus exposure and HLA in healthy donors. Repertoires were generated with immunoSEQ multiplex PCR, while TCRdb's copy carries only in-frame clones and drops some. The table shows under 300,000 clones, with around 85% occurring only once. The sample comprised PBMCs. Source of these receptors: a young woman in good health and CMV-seronegative.

Concerning this clone: Distinct nucleotide sequences in the sample also encode this CDR3. The chain is built from TRBV6-5 and TRBJ1-5, with TRBD1 matching over 9 bases. V lost 6 bases to trimming and J lost 7 bases; unmatched junction nucleotides: 4. This CDR3 spans 13 amino acids. CDR1 and CDR2 (germline): MNHEY, SVGAGI. Written as DNA, the CDR3 is TGTGCCAGCAGGGGACAGGGATCCCAGCCCCAGCATTTT. Translated, it gives CASRGQGSQPQHF.

This clone is a singleton in its sample. The CDR3, as DNA: TGTGCCAGCAGTTTATTTGGACAGTATTCGCAAGGTACGCAGTATTTT. Its translation: CASSLFGQYSQGTQYF. This chain joins TRBV27 and TRBJ2-3, with TRBD1 as a possible D gene (6 bases). The CDR3 length is 16 residues. V was pared by 1 base and J by 8 bases, with 19 bases between. Germline V lookup: CDR1 MNHEY, CDR2 SMNVEV (reference sequence).

CDR3 bases: TGTGCCAGCAGCTTAGCGCTCCAGTTGAACACTGAAGCTTTCTTT. This sequence encodes CASSLALQLNTEAFF. This chain connects TRBV7-2 to TRBJ1-1; D not certain. CDR1 is SGHTA and CDR2 is FQGNSA in the germline V gene. The CDR3 has 15 residues. V was shortened by 0 bases and J by 0 bases, with 8 bases between the two germline ends. The variable domain in full, completed from reference TRBV7-2 and TRBJ1-1, reads GAGVSQSPSNKVTEKGKDVELRCDPISGHTALYWYRQSLGQGLEFLIYFQGNSAPDKSGLPSDRFSAERTGGSVSTLTIQRTQQEDSAVYLCASSLALQLNTEAFFGQGTRLTVV.

This clone was observed a few times. V is TRBV7-9 and J is TRBJ1-4; the D gene is possibly TRBD1 (6 bases). V lost 3 bases and J lost 1, with 12 bases in between. Germline CDR1 and CDR2: SEHNR and FQNEAQ (reference sequence). The CDR3 has 16 residues. CDR3 DNA: TGTGCCAGCAGCTTGGGGGGGCCTTTAACTAATGAAAAACTGTTTTTT. Translating it yields CASSLGGPLTNEKLFF.

The CDR3 is CASSQMTSFGDTQYF. CDR3 DNA: TGCGCCAGCAGCCAAATGACTAGCTTCGGGGATACGCAGTATTTT. This sequence joins TRBV4-1 and TRBJ2-3; 7 nucleotides match TRBD2. The V and J ends lost 2 bases and 6 bases, in that order; junction bases with no gene match: 8. From germline, CDR1 is MGHRA and CDR2 YSYEKL. The CDR3 is 15 residues long.

On this clone itself: Other DNA sequences within the sample encode an identical CDR3. The chain couples TRBV5-1 to TRBJ2-2; 10 bases map to TRBD1. Per germline, CDR1 SGHRS and CDR2 YFSETQ. The CDR3 has 15 amino acids. V lost 0 bases, J lost 4 bases, and 0 bases stayed unmatched. CDR3 DNA: TGCGCCAGCAGCTTGGGGACAGGGGGCACCGGGGAGCTGTTTTTT. This translates into CASSLGTGGTGELFF. The variable domain in full, with the rest retrieved from reference TRBV5-1 and TRBJ2-2, is KAGVTQTPRYLIKTRGQQVTLSCSPISGHRSVSWYQQTPGQGLQFLFEYFSETQRNKGNFPGRFSGRQFSNSRSEMNVSTLELGDSALYLCASSLGTGGTGELFFGEGSRLTVL.

The CDR3 protein is CASSSVTGEGEKLFF. CDR3 nucleotides: TGTGCCAGCAGCTCCGTGACAGGGGAAGGCGAAAAACTGTTTTTT. The chain employs TRBV5-6 and TRBJ1-4; 8 nucleotides match TRBD1. V lost 3 bases to trimming and J lost 8 bases; unmatched junction nucleotides: 9. The CDR3 extends over 15 amino acids. CDR1 and CDR2 (germline): SGHDT, YYEEEE.

V and J are TRBV30 and TRBJ1-6; 8 bases fit TRBD1. The V and J ends lost 5 bases and 9 bases, in that order; junction bases with no gene match: 9. The CDR3 length is 14 residues. CDR1 is GTSNPN and CDR2 is SVGIG in the germline V gene (reference sequence). CDR3 loop: CAWSGTGEGSPLHF. DNA for the CDR3: TGTGCCTGGTCAGGGACAGGAGAAGGTTCACCCCTCCACTTT.

This clone was seen a handful of times. The gene calls are TRBV2 and TRBJ1-5; D perhaps matches TRBD1 (5 bases). The V end was cut by 0 bases, the J end by 1 base, with 10 bases between. This CDR3 contains 16 residues. Germline V CDR1 and CDR2: SNHLY, FYNNEI. CDR3 nucleotide sequence: TGTGCCAGCAGTGAAGCCTTGACAGAGAGCAATCAGCCCCAGCATTTT. It codes for CASSEALTESNQPQHF.

The chain employs TRBV20-1 and TRBJ1-2; a weak D match, TRBD1 (5 bases). Trimming left V 6 bases short and J 3 bases short, with 8 bases between. CDR1 DFQATT and CDR2 SNEGSKA come from the germline V gene (reference sequence). The CDR3 contains 11 residues. The CDR3 region is CSAGPDYGYTF. DNA for the CDR3: TGCAGTGCGGGGCCGGACTATGGCTACACCTTC.

The rearrangement uses TRBV7-2 and TRBJ1-1; tentatively, D is TRBD1 (5 bases). The CDR3 contains 13 residues. V was cut by 5 bases and J by 1 base, with 8 bases left in between. The germline gives CDR1 SGHTA, CDR2 FQGNSA. CDR3 residues: CASSIDRNTEAFF. The CDR3, as DNA: TGTGCCAGCAGCATTGACAGGAACACTGAAGCTTTCTTT.

The V call is TRBV13, the J call TRBJ2-7, with 8 bases matching TRBD2. CDR3 length equals 17 residues. V shed 4 bases and J 0 bases; nucleotides not matched to a gene: 11. CDR1 and CDR2 (germline): PRHDT, FYEKMQ (reference sequence). DNA for the CDR3: TGTGCCAGCAGCTCTAGCGGGTCCGCGACCAACTCCTACGAGCAGTACTTC. It specifies CASSSSGSATNSYEQYF.

This clone has only one observation. V gene TRBV7-2 combines with J gene TRBJ1-2; D call uncertain. The ends were cut back, 3 bases at V and 8 bases at J, with 16 bases in the middle. The germline V gene has CDR1 SGHTA and CDR2 FQGNSA. The CDR3 extends over 14 amino acids. DNA of the CDR3: TGTGCCAGCAGCTTCGACGGCTCTCCGGGGGGCTACACCTTC. Residues: CASSFDGSPGGYTF. Based on the CDR3 plus reference TRBV7-2 and TRBJ1-2, the full variable domain is GAGVSQSPSNKVTEKGKDVELRCDPISGHTALYWYRQSLGQGLEFLIYFQGNSAPDKSGLPSDRFSAERTGGSVSTLTIQRTQQEDSAVYLCASSFDGSPGGYTFGSGTRLTVV.

The chain employs TRBV6-6 and TRBJ1-1; no definite D call. With 5 bases removed from V and 0 bases from J, the gap between germline ends came to 16 bases. Germline V gives CDR1 MNHNY, CDR2 SVGAGI (reference sequence). This CDR3 has 16 amino acids. CDR3 DNA sequence: TGTGCCAGCAGTCCTCGACTCATGGGTATGAACACTGAAGCTTTCTTT. Amino acids: CASSPRLMGMNTEAFF.

The CDR3 nucleotides read TGTGCCAGCAGCTTAGAGGGACGGGTAGCGGGCCGCACAGATACGCAGTATTTT. Translated: CASSLEGRVAGRTDTQYF. The chain recombines TRBV7-6 with TRBJ2-3; 7 bases agree with TRBD2. The V gene's germline CDR1 is SGHVS and CDR2 FNYEAQ. The ends lost 1 base at V and 1 base at J; junction bases unmatched: 11. The CDR3 is 18 amino acids. The complete variable domain, with remaining parts taken from reference TRBV7-6 and TRBJ2-3, reads GAGVSQSPRYKVTKRGQDVALRCDPISGHVSLYWYRQALGQGPEFLTYFNYEAQQDKSGLPNDRFSAERPEGSISTLTIQRTEQRDSAMYRCASSLEGRVAGRTDTQYFGPGTRLTVL.

The chain has TRBV5-1 and TRBJ2-7, with 7 bases matching TRBD2. V dropped 4 bases and J dropped 6; count of bases not matched to a gene: 10. The germline CDR1 and CDR2 sequences are SGHRS and YFSETQ. This CDR3 region has 14 residues. CDR3 region: CASSPREWGGEQYF. CDR3 nucleotides: TGCGCCAGCAGCCCGCGGGAGTGGGGAGGCGAGCAGTACTTC.

J is TRBJ2-7 and V is TRBV5-1, with 9 bases aligning to TRBD1. In germline, CDR1 is SGHRS, CDR2 YFSETQ. J lost 0 bases, V lost 0 bases, and 1 base had no gene match. This CDR3 has 15 amino acids. CDR3 DNA sequence: TGCGCCAGCAGCTTGGACAGGGGGCTCTCCTACGAGCAGTACTTC. Protein: CASSLDRGLSYEQYF. Using reference TRBV5-1 and TRBJ2-7 for the parts outside the CDR3, the full variable domain is KAGVTQTPRYLIKTRGQQVTLSCSPISGHRSVSWYQQTPGQGLQFLFEYFSETQRNKGNFPGRFSGRQFSNSRSEMNVSTLELGDSALYLCASSLDRGLSYEQYFGPGTRLTVT.

The chain carries TRBV9 and TRBJ2-1; 13 positions agree with TRBD2. The V segment lost 3 bases and the J segment 1 base; nucleotides outside the gene matches: 4. Germline CDR1 SGDLS, CDR2 YYNGEE. This CDR3 contains 17 residues. As DNA, the CDR3 is TGTGCCAGCAGCGGAGGGGGACTAGCGGGGTCCTACAATGAGCAGTTCTTC. Translation: CASSGGGLAGSYNEQFF.

The rearrangement joins TRBV7-2 to TRBJ1-1; D not certain. The CDR3 loop spans 15 amino acids. Trimming removed 5 bases from V and 5 bases from J, with 18 bases in between. Germline V gene data show CDR1 as SGHTA and CDR2 as FQGNSA. Written as DNA, the CDR3 is TGTGCCAGCAGCCGGGCGTCGGGGATGGCGACTGAAGCTTTCTTT. Its translation is CASSRASGMATEAFF.

This clone came up once. The chain has TRBV5-1 and TRBJ2-7, with 7 nucleotides matching TRBD1. CDR3 length: 12 residues. Germline V gene sequence: CDR1 SGHRS, CDR2 YFSETQ. After removal of 4 bases from V and 4 bases from J, the junction contained 2 bases not matched to a gene. As DNA, the CDR3 is TGCGCCAGCAGCCTACAGGGGTACGAGCAGTACTTC. Amino acids: CASSLQGYEQYF.

This clone was seen just once. J is TRBJ1-2 and V is TRBV10-2, with a tentative D call TRBD1 (5 bases). This CDR3 has 13 residues. Germline V gene data show CDR1 as WSHSY and CDR2 as SAAADI. V lost 4 bases to trimming and J lost 3 bases, with 9 bases between them. The CDR3 protein is CASSVRGDYGYTF. The CDR3 coding sequence is TGCGCCAGCAGTGTCCGGGGGGACTATGGCTACACCTTC.

The chain has TRBV30 and TRBJ2-3; 9 positions match TRBD2. With 4 bases clipped from V and 4 bases from J, the junction kept 3 bases outside the gene matches. Germline assignment: CDR1 GTSNPN and CDR2 SVGIG (reference sequence). The CDR3 is 13 residues long. In DNA form, the CDR3 reads TGTGCCTGGACGGGCGGGGGGGCAGATACGCAGTATTTT. The encoded protein is CAWTGGGADTQYF.

The chain combines TRBV28 with TRBJ2-3; TRBD2 matches 8 bases. The V gene end was trimmed by 6 bases and the J gene end by 8 bases; junction bases not matched to a gene: 10. The CDR3 has 14 amino acids. Germline V lookup: CDR1 MDHEN, CDR2 SYDVKM. CDR3 amino acids: CASRDWSGGVTQYF. The CDR3 nucleotides are TGTGCCAGCAGGGATTGGAGCGGGGGCGTTACGCAGTATTTT.

The rearrangement links TRBV7-8 to TRBJ2-7, with D unclear. In germline, CDR1 is SGHVS, CDR2 FQNEAQ. The CDR3 sequence is 13 residues long. V was shortened by 1 base and J by 4 bases, with 8 bases between the two germline ends. CDR3 nucleotide sequence: TGTGCCAGCAGCTTAGGAGGAGAATACGAGCAGTACTTC. Translated: CASSLGGEYEQYF.

The chain links TRBV9 to TRBJ1-3, with a tentative D call TRBD1 (5 bases). Trimming removed 4 bases from V and 0 bases from J, with 14 bases in between. This CDR3 is built from 16 residues. CDR1 and CDR2 from the germline V gene are SGDLS and YYNGEE. The CDR3 here is CASSLSQGNSGNTIYF. DNA for the CDR3: TGTGCCAGCAGCTTAAGTCAGGGAAACTCTGGAAACACCATATATTTT. Full variable domain (rest looked up from reference TRBV9 and TRBJ1-3): DSGVTQTPKHLITATGQRVTLRCSPRSGDLSVYWYQQSLDQGLQFLIQYYNGEERAKGNILERFSAQQFPDLHSELNLSSLELGDSALYFCASSLSQGNSGNTIYFGEGSWLTVV.